The 3 T cell receptor beta chains below come from one sample, sequenced in a study of human T cells and chemical hapten exposure. Using its own MiXCR run on the RACE reads, TCRdb lists one record per CDR3 protein. The sample holds 75,000 to 90,000 distinct CDR3 sequences, more than 9% seen once. Time point specified: patch test 2, 6 weeks after DPC sensitization. The treatment here: therapeutic diphenylcyclopropenone sensitization with weekly scalp DPC. Sample: whole blood, taken in connection with sensitization to the hapten diphenylcyclopropenone (DPC). These receptors all come from a woman aged 45-59 years with alopecia areata. Some clones in this sample may be carry-over from other donors' samples.

The chain joins TRBV4-1 to TRBJ2-2, with TRBD1 matching 8 bases. The germline gives CDR1 MGHRA, CDR2 YSYEKL. The CDR3 is made up of 17 amino acids. With V trimmed by 2 bases and J by 2 bases, 7 bases remained unmatched. The CDR3 nucleotides are TGCGCCAGCAGCCAAAACACCGGGACAGGAAACACCGGGGAGCTGTTTTTT. This encodes CASSQNTGTGNTGELFF.

This clonotype was detected many times. The gene calls are TRBV5-1 and TRBJ2-1; no firm D call. The germline V gene encodes CDR1 SGHRS and CDR2 YFSETQ. The CDR3 length is 15 residues. Trimming stripped 0 bases from V and 5 bases from J, with 12 bases between. The CDR3: CASSLAMRRNNEQFF. The CDR3 region has the DNA TGCGCCAGCAGCTTGGCCATGAGACGGAACAATGAGCAGTTCTTC.

The CDR3 nucleotides are TGTGCCAGCAGTCCCACTCTCACCACCGGAAACACCATATATTTT. Translated, it gives CASSPTLTTGNTIYF. The genes are TRBV27 and TRBJ1-3; D unclear. Per the germline V gene, CDR1 is MNHEY and CDR2 is SMNVEV (reference sequence). V was trimmed by 5 bases and J by 4 bases, leaving 15 bases between them. This CDR3 contains 15 residues.